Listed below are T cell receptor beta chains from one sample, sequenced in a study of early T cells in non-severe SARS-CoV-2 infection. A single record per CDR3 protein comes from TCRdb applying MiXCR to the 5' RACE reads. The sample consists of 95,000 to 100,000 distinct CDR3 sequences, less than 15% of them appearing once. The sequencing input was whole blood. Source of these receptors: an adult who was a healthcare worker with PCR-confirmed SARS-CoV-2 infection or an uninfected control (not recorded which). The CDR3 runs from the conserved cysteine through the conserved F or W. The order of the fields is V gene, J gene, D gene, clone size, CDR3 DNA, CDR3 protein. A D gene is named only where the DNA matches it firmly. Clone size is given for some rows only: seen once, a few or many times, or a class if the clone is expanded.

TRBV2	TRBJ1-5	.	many	TGTGCCAGCAGTGAGGAGGGGTATAGCAATCAGCCCCAGCATTTT	CASSEEGYSNQPQHF
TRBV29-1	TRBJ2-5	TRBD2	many	TGCAGCGTTGACACTAGCGGGGGGCAAGAGACCCAGTACTTC	CSVDTSGGQETQYF
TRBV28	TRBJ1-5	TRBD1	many	TGTGCCAGCAGCACGGGACAGGGGCTAGGTCAGCCCCAGCATTTT	CASSTGQGLGQPQHF
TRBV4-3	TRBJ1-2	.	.	TGCGCCAGCAGCCAAGATTGGGGGGACTATGGCTACACCTTC	CASSQDWGDYGYTF
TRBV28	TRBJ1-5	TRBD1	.	TGTGCCGGCGCTAGTAGGGGGCCTAGGAATCAGCCCCAGCATTTT	CAGASRGPRNQPQHF
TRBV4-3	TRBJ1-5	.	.	TGCGCCAGCAGCCAAGGTGATCAGCCCCAGCATTTT	CASSQGDQPQHF
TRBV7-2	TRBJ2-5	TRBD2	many	TGTGCCAGCAGCGGGGGACTAGCCCACGAGACCCAGTACTTC	CASSGGLAHETQYF
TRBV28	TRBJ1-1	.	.	TGTGCCAGCAGTTTAACAGGAATGAACACTGAAGCTTTCTTT	CASSLTGMNTEAFF
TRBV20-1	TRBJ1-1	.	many	TGCAGTGCTAGAGGGGGTCCAAACACTGAAGCTTTCTTT	CSARGGPNTEAFF
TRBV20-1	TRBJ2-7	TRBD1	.	TGCAGTGCCTCGGGACAGGGTAAATCCTACGAGCAGTACTTC	CSASGQGKSYEQYF
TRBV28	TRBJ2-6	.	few	TGTGCCAGCAGTAGACAGCTCTCTGGGGCCAACGTCCTGACTTTC	CASSRQLSGANVLTF
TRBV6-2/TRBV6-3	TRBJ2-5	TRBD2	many	TGTGCCAGCAGCCGAACTCGACTAGCGGGCGGCCAAGAGACCCAGTACTTC	CASSRTRLAGGQETQYF
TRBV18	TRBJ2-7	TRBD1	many	TGTGCCAGCTCACCACGGGACAGGGGGCTCGGCGAGCAGTACTTC	CASSPRDRGLGEQYF
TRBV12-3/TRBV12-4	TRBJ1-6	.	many	TGTGCCAGCAGTCTTGGACAACTCTATAATTCACCCCTCCACTTT	CASSLGQLYNSPLHF
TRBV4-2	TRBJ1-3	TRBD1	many	TGTGCCAGCAGCCAAGAGGGACAGTCTGGAAACACCATATATTTT	CASSQEGQSGNTIYF
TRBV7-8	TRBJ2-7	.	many	TGTGCCAGCAGCTTCTTCCAGGGGCAGGGGAACGAGCAGTACTTC	CASSFFQGQGNEQYF
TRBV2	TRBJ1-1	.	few	TGTGCCAGCACCCTACAGGGAGTCACTGAAGCTTTCTTT	CASTLQGVTEAFF
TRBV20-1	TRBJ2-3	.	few	TGCAGTCCCCCCGGTCCGCAGTATTTT	CSPPGPQYF
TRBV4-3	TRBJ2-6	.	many	TGCGCCAGCAGCCAAGATCACGTGCCATCTGGGGCCAACGTCCTGACTTTC	CASSQDHVPSGANVLTF
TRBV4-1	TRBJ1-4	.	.	TGCGCCAGCAGCCAAGCCCCGGGACTGGGGGTAAAACTGTTTTTT	CASSQAPGLGVKLFF
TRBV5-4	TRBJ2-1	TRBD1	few	TGTGCCAGCAGCTTGGCCGGAGGGACAGGGGCCAATGAGCAGTTCTTC	CASSLAGGTGANEQFF
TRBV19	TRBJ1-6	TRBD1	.	TGTGCCAGTAGTACCCGCAACCCCCCGGGACAGGGGAATTCACCCCTCCACTTT	CASSTRNPPGQGNSPLHF
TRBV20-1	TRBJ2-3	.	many	TGCAGTGCCGCGTACCGGGACTCCGATACGCAGTATTTT	CSAAYRDSDTQYF
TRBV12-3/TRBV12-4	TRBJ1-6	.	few	TGTGCCAGCAGTCTGGGGGGGGGTTCACCCCTCCACTTT	CASSLGGGSPLHF
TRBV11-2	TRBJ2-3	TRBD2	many	TGTGCCAGCAGCTTAGGAGTACTAGCGGGACTCAGCACAGATACGCAGTATTTT	CASSLGVLAGLSTDTQYF
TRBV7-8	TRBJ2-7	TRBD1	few	TGTGCCAGCAGCCGGGACAGGGGAGTTTCCTACGAGCAGTACTTC	CASSRDRGVSYEQYF